This T cell receptor beta chain was sequenced during a study of response to subunit inactivated influenza vaccine. V was trimmed by 0 bases and J by 4 bases, leaving 10 bases between them. The CDR3 has 14 amino acids. Per the germline V gene, CDR1 is SGHNT and CDR2 is YYREEE (reference sequence). MiXCR was run by TCRdb on the RT-PCR reads, yielding one entry per CDR3 protein. The sample contains fewer than 600,000 distinct CDR3 sequences, approximately 7.3% of which appear only once. This clonotype was seen only once. The specimen comprised PBMCs from blood, sampled around 25 months after vaccination. This receptor was identified in a man aged 45 to 70 who received an inactivated influenza vaccine. This rearrangement joins TRBV5-4 to TRBJ2-5; no definite D call. The DNA of the CDR3 is TGTGCCAGCAGCTTGGTGGGCCAGCGAGAGACCCAGTACTTC. Its protein product is CASSLVGQRETQYF. Full variable domain (rest looked up from reference TRBV5-4 and TRBJ2-5): ETGVTQSPTHLIKTRGQQVTLRCSSQSGHNTVSWYQQALGQGPQFIFQYYREEENGRGNFPPRFSGLQFPNYSSELNVNALELDDSALYLCASSLVGQRETQYFGPGTRLLVL.